This T cell receptor beta chain emerged from a study of OX40 agonist ivuxolimab in advanced cancers. Across the study: The study treated patients with ivuxolimab, an agonistic anti-OX40 (CD134) antibody. It was permissible to have had prior anti-PD-1, anti-PD-L1 or anti-CTLA-4 therapy, and around 40% had some. At around 83% male, the cohort had a mean age of 60 years, ranging from 23 to 79. Notes on the study in general: Low normalized clonal expansion also occurred in some nonresponding patients.

Data came from immunoSEQ multiplex PCR; TCRdb stores just in-frame clones and leaves some out. The sample contains around 18,000 clones, over 60% of which appear only once. Regarding this clone: Antigen: not known.

This TCR was sampled from an adult with an advanced solid tumor such as melanoma, head and neck, liver or kidney cancer. The sequencing used CD4+ or CD8+ T cells sorted from blood, collected in a trial of the OX40 agonist ivuxolimab.

CDR3 sequence reads: CASSPASRGYEQYF. The CDR3 DNA reads as TGTGCCAGCAGCCCTGCGTCCCGGGGCTACGAGCAGTACTTC. The V call is TRBV9, the J call TRBJ2-7; a possible D gene is TRBD2 (5 bases). V lost 4 bases and J lost 3, with 14 bases in between. This CDR3 has 14 residues. The germline CDR1 and CDR2 sequences are SGDLS and YYNGEE.